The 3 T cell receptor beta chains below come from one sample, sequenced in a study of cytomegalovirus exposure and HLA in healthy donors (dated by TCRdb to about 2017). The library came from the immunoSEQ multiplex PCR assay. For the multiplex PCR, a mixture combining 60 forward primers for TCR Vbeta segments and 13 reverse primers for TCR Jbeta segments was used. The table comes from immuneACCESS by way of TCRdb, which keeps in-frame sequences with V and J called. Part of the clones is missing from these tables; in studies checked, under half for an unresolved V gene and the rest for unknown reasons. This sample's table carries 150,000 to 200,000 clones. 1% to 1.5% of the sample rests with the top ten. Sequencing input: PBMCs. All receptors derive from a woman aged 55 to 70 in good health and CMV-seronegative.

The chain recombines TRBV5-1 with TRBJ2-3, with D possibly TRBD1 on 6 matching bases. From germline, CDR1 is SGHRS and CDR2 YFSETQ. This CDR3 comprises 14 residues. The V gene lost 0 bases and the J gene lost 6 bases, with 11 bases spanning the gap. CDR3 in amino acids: CASSLEGVADTQYF. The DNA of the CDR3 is TGCGCCAGCAGCTTGGAGGGGGTGGCCGATACGCAGTATTTT.

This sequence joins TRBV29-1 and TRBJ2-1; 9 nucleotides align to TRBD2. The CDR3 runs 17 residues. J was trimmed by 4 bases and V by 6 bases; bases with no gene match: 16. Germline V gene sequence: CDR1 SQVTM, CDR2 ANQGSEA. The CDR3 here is CSVPESGRPTMYNEQFF. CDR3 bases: TGCAGCGTCCCGGAGAGCGGGAGGCCTACGATGTACAATGAGCAGTTCTTC.

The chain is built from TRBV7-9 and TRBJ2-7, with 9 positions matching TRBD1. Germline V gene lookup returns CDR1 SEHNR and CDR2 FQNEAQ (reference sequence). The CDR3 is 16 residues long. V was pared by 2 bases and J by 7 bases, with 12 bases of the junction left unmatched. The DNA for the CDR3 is TGTGCCAGCAGCTTACGCTCCGGGACAGGGAGGTCAGAGCAGTACTTC. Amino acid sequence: CASSLRSGTGRSEQYF.